This is a list of T cell receptor beta chains from one sample in a study of T cell changes during pregnancy in multiple sclerosis. Assay: immunoSEQ multiplex PCR; the TCRdb copy retains only in-frame clones and omits some. The sample carries tens of thousands of clones, about nine tenths recorded once. Sample: CD8+ T cells from peripheral blood mononuclear cells, taken in the third trimester of pregnancy. These receptors all stem from a female donor with multiple sclerosis, enrolled in a pregnancy study. Each CDR3 is given with its conserved first and last residue. Fields, in order: J gene, V gene, clone size, D gene, CDR3 DNA, CDR3 protein. The D gene is left open where the match is weak. Clone size appears in some rows only: once, few, many, or a class for an expanded clone.

TRBJ1-5 | TRBV27 | - | - | TGTGCCAGCAGTTTGACAGTCGGTAATCCCCAGCATTTT | CASSLTVGNPQHF
TRBJ1-1 | TRBV7-6 | few | TRBD1 | TGTGCCAGCAGCTTAGCGCTGGGGACAGGGGGTTCGAATGCTTTCTTT | CASSLALGTGGSNAFF
TRBJ2-1 | TRBV27 | once | - | TGTGCCAGCAGTTTATCGACAGGGAGGTACAATGAGCAGTTCTTC | CASSLSTGRYNEQFF
TRBJ2-7 | TRBV6-1 | - | - | TGTGCCAGCAGTGAATGGCCAGCCTACGAGCAGTACTTC | CASSEWPAYEQYF
TRBJ1-1 | TRBV4-3 | - | - | TGCGCCAGCAGCCTGGAAGTGGGTAGCACGGGTTGGACTGAAGCTTTCTTT | CASSLEVGSTGWTEAFF
TRBJ2-7 | TRBV29-1 | - | TRBD1 | TGCAGTGGGACAGGGGGTTCCTACGAGCAGTACTTC | CSGTGGSYEQYF
TRBJ2-3 | TRBV6-6 | - | - | TGTGCCAGCACTGCTAGCAGCACAGATACGCAGTATTTT | CASTASSTDTQYF
TRBJ1-1 | TRBV4-1 | many | - | TGCGCCAGCAGCCACCCGCCCGGGAACACTGAAGCTTTCTTT | CASSHPPGNTEAFF
TRBJ2-7 | TRBV5-1 | - | TRBD2 | TGCGCCAGCAGCCCCCCGACTAGCGGACTCTACGAGCAGTACTTC | CASSPPTSGLYEQYF
TRBJ1-5 | TRBV7-9 | - | - | TGTGCCAGCAGCGGGGGGGGTCAGCCCCAGCATTTT | CASSGGGQPQHF
TRBJ1-6 | TRBV4-2 | - | - | TGTGCCAGCAGCCAAGCCTGGAGCGGGCGTTCACCCCTCCACTTT | CASSQAWSGRSPLHF
TRBJ1-3 | TRBV7-8 | - | - | TGTGCCAGCAGCTTAGCGGGCCCCTCTGGAAACACCATATATTTT | CASSLAGPSGNTIYF
TRBJ2-3 | TRBV5-6 | - | - | TGTGCCAGTCTAAGGTCCCTGGAGTTTGGCACAGATACGCAGTATTTT | CASLRSLEFGTDTQYF
TRBJ2-7 | TRBV13 | - | TRBD2 | TGTGCCAGCAGCCCACAGGGACTAGCGGGTACCTACGAGCAGTACTTC | CASSPQGLAGTYEQYF
TRBJ1-1 | TRBV4-3 | - | - | TGCGCCAGCAGCCAAGGAGAGGGCCCAGCCGGGGAAGCTTTCTTT | CASSQGEGPAGEAFF
TRBJ2-7 | TRBV5-8 | - | TRBD1 | TGTGCCAGCAGCTTCCTCTACCAGGACAGGGGGAGTTCCTACGAGCAGTACTTC | CASSFLYQDRGSSYEQYF
TRBJ2-3 | TRBV5-5 | - | - | TGTGCCAGCAGCTTGGAGGGGGTGAGGGATTCGGATACGCAGTATTTT | CASSLEGVRDSDTQYF
TRBJ2-5 | TRBV19 | - | TRBD1 | TGTGCCAGTAGTACGGGACAGGGGGCGGGGGAGACCCAGTACTTC | CASSTGQGAGETQYF
TRBJ1-2 | TRBV9 | - | TRBD1 | TGTGCCAGCAGCGTAACAGGGGCGGGAAACTATGGCTACACCTTC | CASSVTGAGNYGYTF
TRBJ2-5 | TRBV7-9 | - | TRBD2 | TGTGCCAGCAGCTTGACTAGCGGGAGGGCCGAGGGGGGGCGCGAGACCCAGTACTTC | CASSLTSGRAEGGRETQYF
TRBJ2-3 | TRBV13 | - | TRBD2 | TGTGCCAGCAGCTCCCGGGCTAGCGGGAGCCAAATGCACACAGATACGCAGTATTTT | CASSSRASGSQMHTDTQYF
TRBJ2-5 | TRBV2 | - | - | TGTGCCAGCAGGGGGGGACCTCAAGAGACCCAGTACTTC | CASRGGPQETQYF
TRBJ2-7 | TRBV30 | - | TRBD1 | TGTGCCAGGGGACAGGATGGACGTGAGCAGTACTTC | CARGQDGREQYF
TRBJ1-6 | TRBV4-2 | - | - | TGTGCCAGCAGCCAAGATAACCCGAGCTCCTATAATTCACCCCTCCACTTT | CASSQDNPSSYNSPLHF
TRBJ2-7 | TRBV6-5 | - | - | TGTGCCAGCAGTTCTGGGGGCCTTAGGGACGAGCAGTACTTC | CASSSGGLRDEQYF
TRBJ2-2 | TRBV10-3 | - | - | TGTGCCATCAGTGGCTCCGGTCGGGAGCTGTTTTTT | CAISGSGRELFF
TRBJ2-1 | TRBV5-6 | - | - | TGTGCCAGCAGCTCGGTACAGGGCAATGAGCAGTTCTTC | CASSSVQGNEQFF
TRBJ1-1 | TRBV7-8 | - | - | TGTGCCAGCAGCTTAGCCCTCCATGCAGGGGCACCGGTTTCGAACACTGAAGCTTTCTTT | CASSLALHAGAPVSNTEAFF
TRBJ1-2 | TRBV5-5 | - | - | TGTGCCAGCAGCTTGAGCGGGGGAGTAACAAATGGCTACACCTTC | CASSLSGGVTNGYTF
TRBJ2-7 | TRBV18 | - | TRBD1 | TGTGCCAGCTCACGGGGACAGGGGCCTTTCCACGAGCAGTACTTC | CASSRGQGPFHEQYF
TRBJ1-5 | TRBV4-2 | - | - | TGTGCCAGCAGCCAAGATAATGGAGGAGGGAGCAATCAGCCCCAGCATTTT | CASSQDNGGGSNQPQHF
TRBJ2-7 | TRBV6-1 | - | - | TGTGCCAGCAGTGAGGTGATAGCGGAATACGAGCAGTACTTC | CASSEVIAEYEQYF
TRBJ2-1 | TRBV19 | - | - | TGTGCCAGTAGCTCAAGAGGAGGGTACAATGAGCAGTTCTTC | CASSSRGGYNEQFF
TRBJ2-1 | TRBV11-1 | - | TRBD2 | TGTGCCGGGGGGACTAGCGGGAGTCAGCCCTACAATGAGCAGTTCTTC | CAGGTSGSQPYNEQFF
TRBJ1-2 | TRBV27 | - | - | TGTGCCAGCAGTTTATTGGCCGGAGCTAACTATGGCTACACCTTC | CASSLLAGANYGYTF
TRBJ1-2 | TRBV6-4 | - | TRBD1 | TGTGCCAGCAGTGACGGGGGACAGGGGAACTATGGCTACACCTTC | CASSDGGQGNYGYTF
TRBJ2-3 | TRBV7-3 | - | TRBD2 | TGTGCCAGCAGCTTAACTAGCGGGGGGGCCGGGGTAACAGATACGCAGTATTTT | CASSLTSGGAGVTDTQYF
TRBJ2-1 | TRBV10-2 | once | TRBD2 | TGCGCCAGCAGTGGACCTACCGGGACTAGCCCCTCAACGCCCTACAATGAGCAGTTCTTC | CASSGPTGTSPSTPYNEQFF
TRBJ1-5 | TRBV18 | - | - | TGTGCCAGCTCACCAAGTCGGGAAGTGGACAATCAGCCCCAGCATTTT | CASSPSREVDNQPQHF
TRBJ1-6 | TRBV12-5 | - | TRBD1 | TGTGCTAGTGGTTTGGCAACAGGGGGAAGATCACCCCTCCACTTT | CASGLATGGRSPLHF
TRBJ2-7 | TRBV19 | - | - | TGTGCCAGTAGTATTGGGCAGGGGTCCTCCTACGAGCAGTACTTC | CASSIGQGSSYEQYF
TRBJ2-7 | TRBV19 | - | TRBD2 | TGTGCCAGTAGTAGCGGGGGGCCGTACGAGCAGTACTTC | CASSSGGPYEQYF
TRBJ2-3 | TRBV4-2 | - | TRBD2 | TGTGCCAGCAGCCATTCCAGCGGGACGAGCACAGATACGCAGTATTTT | CASSHSSGTSTDTQYF
TRBJ2-1 | TRBV7-9 | - | - | TGTGCCAGCAGCACCGGGGTGAGCTCGGGTGAGCAGTTCTTC | CASSTGVSSGEQFF
TRBJ2-1 | TRBV7-8 | few | - | TGTGCCAGCAGCTTAGGTTACTTCCCCCTCTACAATGAGCAGTTCTTC | CASSLGYFPLYNEQFF
TRBJ2-7 | TRBV27 | - | TRBD1 | TGTGCCAGCAGTTTCGGTATCCCAGGGGGAAACTTC | CASSFGIPGGNF
TRBJ1-5 | TRBV5-8 | - | - | TGTGCCAGCAGCTTGGGGACGGGGGTGAGCAATCAGCCCCAGCATTTT | CASSLGTGVSNQPQHF
TRBJ1-1 | TRBV27 | - | TRBD1 | TGTGCCAGCAGTTTAACAGGGGCCCAAGCTTTCTTT | CASSLTGAQAFF
TRBJ1-2 | TRBV5-5 | - | - | TGTGCCAGCAGCTTCAGCTATGGCTACACCTTC | CASSFSYGYTF
TRBJ1-2 | TRBV29-1 | - | - | TGCAGCGTTTCTTCCTTCGACAGAGAATATGGCTACACCTTC | CSVSSFDREYGYTF
TRBJ2-3 | TRBV29-1 | - | TRBD1 | TGCAGCGTTTCCGGGACAGGGGTCGATTTCACAGATACGCAGTATTTT | CSVSGTGVDFTDTQYF
TRBJ1-2 | TRBV6-5 | few | - | TGTGCCAGCAGTTACTCAGGGGTTAGCTATGGCTACACCTTC | CASSYSGVSYGYTF
TRBJ2-7 | TRBV2 | - | TRBD2 | TGTGCCAGCGGTGGATCGGGGGGTTTCTACGAGCAGTACTTC | CASGGSGGFYEQYF